This T cell receptor (beta chain) is drawn from a study of blood T cell repertoires in COVID-19. Background on the study: The United States, Italy and Spain provided the acute and convalescent COVID-19 samples.

This CDR3 region has 16 residues. Deletions cut 6 bases from V and 10 bases from J, with 22 bases between. CDR1 and CDR2 (germline): SNHLY, FYNNEI. In the study's own analysis: For nucleated cells, counts were estimated from reference gene primer amplification. This table comes from immunoSEQ multiplex PCR, and its TCRdb copy is limited to in-frame clones, with some not included. V and J calls plus clone size are reproduced from that table; the DNA served to infer D and trimming. The table includes some 140,000 clones, around 82% detected once. The sequencing sample was made of peripheral blood. This sequence was found in a man in his 60s with acute or convalescent COVID-19. J is TRBJ1-6 and V is TRBV2; perhaps TRBD1 as D (5 bases). The CDR3 DNA reads as TGTGCCAGCAGCGCAATACAGGCGATTTTTCGCTCACCCCTCCACTTT. This codes for CASSAIQAIFRSPLHF.